These 24 T cell receptor beta chains were sequenced from one sample in a study of PD-L1 blockade in urothelial cancer. The method was immunoSEQ multiplex PCR; TCRdb's version includes in-frame clones alone and lacks a portion of them. The sample carries about 42,000 clones, approximately 77% recorded once. Specimen: PBMCs, collected around atezolizumab (anti-PD-L1) treatment. These receptors were obtained from a man between 65 and 85 years old with urothelial cancer.

The rearrangement links TRBV28 to TRBJ2-7, with TRBD1 matching 7 bases. CDR1 and CDR2 from the germline V gene are MDHEN and SYDVKM. The CDR3 has 16 amino acids. Germline trimming cut 6 bases from V and 6 bases from J; bases unmatched to any gene: 17. The CDR3 is CASSPDRAEWLGEQYF. CDR3 DNA: TGTGCCAGCAGCCCAGACAGGGCGGAATGGCTGGGCGAGCAGTACTTC.

The V gene is TRBV28, the J gene TRBJ2-2, with TRBD1 matching over 7 bases. CDR1 is MDHEN, CDR2 SYDVKM, per germline. The junction had 5 bases not matched to a gene; V was cut back by 7 bases and J by 3 bases. This CDR3 contains 14 residues. This chain's CDR3 is CASISTGYTGELFF. As DNA, the CDR3 is TGTGCCAGCATCTCGACAGGGTACACCGGGGAGCTGTTTTTT.

The rearrangement links TRBV5-1 to TRBJ2-1, with 11 bases identical to TRBD1. Germline lookup yields CDR1 SGHRS and CDR2 YFSETQ. Unmatched junction bases numbered 7, after V lost 1 base and J lost 10 bases. The CDR3 has 15 residues. In nucleotides, the CDR3 is TGCGCCAGCAGCTTGAGATGGGACAGGGGGGACGAGCAGTTCTTC. As protein: CASSLRWDRGDEQFF.

This clone has a handful of counts. The chain carries TRBV6-4 and TRBJ2-1, with TRBD1 matching over 12 bases. V shed 3 bases and J 7 bases; nucleotides not matched to a gene: 1. In germline, CDR1 is MRHNA, CDR2 SNTAGT. This CDR3 is built from 14 residues. The CDR3 protein is CASSEGQGANEQFF. CDR3 in DNA: TGTGCCAGCAGTGAGGGACAGGGGGCGAATGAGCAGTTCTTC.

This chain links TRBV7-3 with TRBJ2-1; TRBD2 agrees at 9 bases. CDR3 size: 12 residues. The V segment lost 5 bases and the J segment 10 bases; nucleotides outside the gene matches: 3. The germline gives CDR1 SGHTA, CDR2 FQGTGA. Here the CDR3 DNA reads TGTGCCAGCAGCCCCGGGACTAGCGAGCAGTTCTTC. Encoded protein: CASSPGTSEQFF.

The V and J genes are TRBV5-6 and TRBJ2-1; TRBD2 might be the D (6 bases). The CDR3 runs to 17 residues. Per germline, CDR1 SGHDT and CDR2 YYEEEE. V lost 2 bases and J lost 1, with 16 bases in between. The CDR3 loop reads CASSFYRLARSYNEQFF. CDR3 nucleotides: TGTGCCAGCAGCTTCTATAGGCTAGCGAGGTCCTACAATGAGCAGTTCTTC.

The chain combines TRBV6-5 with TRBJ1-1; D is uncertain. This CDR3 has 14 residues. Germline V gene lookup returns CDR1 MNHEY and CDR2 SVGAGI. The germline V and J ends were trimmed by 4 bases and 4 bases, with 13 bases remaining between them. CDR3 residues: CASSSREAGTEAFF. CDR3 in DNA: TGTGCCAGCAGTTCGCGGGAAGCGGGCACTGAAGCTTTCTTT.

This clone appeared once. This rearrangement joins TRBV7-2 to TRBJ2-1; 7 bases are a match to TRBD2. The ends lost 4 bases at V and 6 bases at J; junction bases unmatched: 6. From germline, CDR1 is SGHTA and CDR2 FQGNSA. The CDR3 has 14 residues. CDR3 bases: TGTGCCAGCAGCTCCCGACTAGCCGGCAATGAGCAGTTCTTC. It specifies CASSSRLAGNEQFF.

In its sample, this clone was seen a few times. This chain joins TRBV7-6 and TRBJ2-2; 7 nucleotides match TRBD2. V lost 2 bases, J lost 0 bases, and 3 bases stayed unmatched. The V gene's germline CDR1 is SGHVS and CDR2 FNYEAQ. The CDR3 runs 16 residues. The CDR3: CASSLTTSPNTGELFF. As DNA, the CDR3 is TGTGCCAGCAGCTTAACGACTAGCCCGAACACCGGGGAGCTGTTTTTT.

The genes are TRBV9 and TRBJ2-1; 8 nucleotides match TRBD1. V shed 3 bases, J shed 5 bases, and the junction held 7 bases outside the gene matches. This CDR3 spans 15 amino acids. CDR1 is SGDLS, CDR2 YYNGEE, per germline. CDR3 loop: CASSDRDRFHNEQFF. CDR3 nucleotide sequence: TGTGCCAGCAGCGACCGGGACAGGTTCCACAATGAGCAGTTCTTC.

This clone was observed a few times. The chain is built from TRBV5-4 and TRBJ2-2; D is undetermined. There are 12 residues in the CDR3. CDR1 and CDR2 from the germline V gene are SGHNT and YYREEE (reference sequence). Deletions cut 3 bases from V and 3 bases from J, with 3 bases between. Written as DNA, the CDR3 is TGTGCCAGCAGCTCAGACACCGGGGAGCTGTTTTTT. Amino acid sequence: CASSSDTGELFF.

This sequence joins TRBV10-1 and TRBJ1-4, with D tentatively TRBD1 (6 bases). The germline V gene has CDR1 WNHNN and CDR2 SYGVQD (reference sequence). The V gene lost 3 bases and the J gene lost 6 bases, with 14 bases spanning the gap. The CDR3 is made up of 15 amino acids. In nucleotides, the CDR3 is TGCGCCAGCAGTGAAGGACAGAGAGGGGATGAAAAACTGTTTTTT. This sequence encodes CASSEGQRGDEKLFF.

This clone was counted once. This sequence joins TRBV7-9 and TRBJ2-7, with D possibly TRBD1 on 6 matching bases. Trimming took 5 bases from V and 9 from J, leaving 17 bases between them. In germline, CDR1 is SEHNR, CDR2 FQNEAQ (reference sequence). This CDR3 comprises 13 residues. The CDR3 nucleotides read TGTGCCAGCAGCCTGGACAGCACTACGGGGCAGTACTTC. Translating gives CASSLDSTTGQYF.

The chain couples TRBV7-2 to TRBJ1-6; the match to TRBD1 covers 10 bases. From germline, CDR1 is SGHTA and CDR2 FQGNSA. The V and J ends lost 1 base and 9 bases, in that order; junction bases with no gene match: 9. The CDR3 is made up of 17 amino acids. CDR3 amino acids: CASSLGGTGAISSPLHF. The DNA of the CDR3 is TGTGCCAGCAGCTTAGGAGGGACAGGGGCTATAAGTTCACCCCTCCACTTT.

This rearrangement joins TRBV6-1 to TRBJ1-1, with TRBD1 matching over 7 bases. The CDR3 loop spans 17 amino acids. V lost 2 bases to trimming and J lost 1 base; unmatched junction nucleotides: 10. Germline V gene sequence: CDR1 MNHNS, CDR2 SASEGT. This CDR3 reads CASSEPTGFRENTEAFF. The CDR3 region has the DNA TGTGCCAGCAGTGAACCGACAGGGTTTAGGGAGAACACTGAAGCTTTCTTT.

This clone was counted once. The gene calls are TRBV19 and TRBJ1-1; TRBD1 matches at 12 bases. This CDR3 contains 16 residues. Looked up from germline, CDR1 is LNHDA and CDR2 is SQIVND (reference sequence). Trimming took 4 bases from V and 5 from J; bases not matched to a gene: 8. The DNA of the CDR3 is TGTGCCAGTAGTACCCGGGACAGGGGGCTCATTACTGAAGCTTTCTTT. The encoded protein is CASSTRDRGLITEAFF.

The rearrangement joins TRBV7-9 to TRBJ2-7, with TRBD1 identical over 7 bases. The germline V gene encodes CDR1 SEHNR and CDR2 FQNEAQ (reference sequence). The CDR3 covers 16 residues. The trim removed 5 bases at V and 0 bases at J, leaving 10 bases unmatched. CDR3 sequence: CASSPVPGQSSYEQYF. The CDR3 nucleotides read TGTGCCAGCAGCCCGGTCCCGGGACAGAGCTCCTACGAGCAGTACTTC.

This clone was counted only a few times. The chain joins TRBV28 to TRBJ2-3; 9 nucleotides match TRBD1. V lost 4 bases to trimming and J lost 6 bases; unmatched junction nucleotides: 14. Germline loops: CDR1 MDHEN, CDR2 SYDVKM. CDR3 length: 17 amino acids. CDR3 in amino acids: CASSSRPGQGDHDTQYF. The DNA of the CDR3 is TGTGCCAGCAGTTCTAGACCGGGACAGGGAGATCACGATACGCAGTATTTT.

The chain couples TRBV2 to TRBJ2-3; TRBD2 matches 9 bases. Germline-derived CDR1 and CDR2 are SNHLY and FYNNEI. Unmatched junction bases numbered 12, after V lost 8 bases and J lost 6 bases. The CDR3 spans 15 residues. The chain's CDR3 is CASLRAGGLSDTQYF. In DNA form, the CDR3 reads TGTGCCAGCCTAAGGGCGGGAGGGCTATCCGATACGCAGTATTTT. Using reference TRBV2 and TRBJ2-3 for the parts outside the CDR3, the full variable domain is EPEVTQTPSHQVTQMGQEVILRCVPISNHLYFYWYRQILGQKVEFLVSFYNNEISEKSEIFDDQFSVERPDGSNFTLKIRSTKLEDSAMYFCASLRAGGLSDTQYFGPGTRLTVL.

The chain uses TRBV5-6 and TRBJ2-1; 10 bases are shared with TRBD2. Germline V gene data show CDR1 as SGHDT and CDR2 as YYEEEE. The CDR3 is made up of 17 amino acids. V lost 1 base and J lost 8; bases outside the gene matches: 12. The CDR3 reads CASSLRRAAGGQDEQFF. In nucleotides, the CDR3 is TGTGCCAGCAGCTTGAGGCGGGCAGCGGGAGGGCAGGATGAGCAGTTCTTC.

The rearrangement links TRBV7-2 to TRBJ2-1, with D unresolved. The V gene lost 5 bases and the J gene lost 15 bases, with 20 bases spanning the gap. The V gene's germline CDR1 is SGHTA and CDR2 FQGNSA. This CDR3 comprises 13 residues. The CDR3 loop reads CASSDSSLADVFF. For the CDR3, the DNA is TGTGCCAGCAGCGACTCCAGTTTAGCAGATGTGTTCTTC.

This chain uses TRBV4-2 with TRBJ1-1; 7 bases map to TRBD1. V was pared by 3 bases and J by 4 bases, with 2 bases of the junction left unmatched. CDR1 is LGHNA, CDR2 YNFKEQ, per germline. The length of the CDR3 is 13 residues. The CDR3 sequence is CASSQRQGTEAFF. For the CDR3, the DNA is TGTGCCAGCAGCCAGCGACAGGGCACTGAAGCTTTCTTT.

V usage is TRBV23-1 and J usage is TRBJ2-4; 7 bases line up with TRBD2. TRBV23-1 is filed as an ORF, its function uncertain. V gave up 2 bases and J gave up 3 bases; unmatched junction bases: 4. The CDR3 loop spans 15 amino acids. DNA of the CDR3: TGCGCCAGCAGTCAAGTTCCGGGGGGCAAAAACATTCAGTACTTC. It yields the protein CASSQVPGGKNIQYF.

The chain carries TRBV7-6 and TRBJ2-7; D may be TRBD1 (6 bases). Germline-derived CDR1 and CDR2 are SGHVS and FNYEAQ. This CDR3 region has 13 residues. The V gene lost 4 bases and the J gene lost 4 bases, with 11 bases spanning the gap. The CDR3 sequence: CASSSVGGYEQYF. The CDR3 DNA follows: TGTGCCAGCAGCTCGGTAGGGGGATACGAGCAGTACTTC. Full variable domain (rest looked up from reference TRBV7-6 and TRBJ2-7): GAGVSQSPRYKVTKRGQDVALRCDPISGHVSLYWYRQALGQGPEFLTYFNYEAQQDKSGLPNDRFSAERPEGSISTLTIQRTEQRDSAMYRCASSSVGGYEQYFGPGTRLTVT.